Listed here are 25 T cell receptor beta chains from one sample, sequenced in a study of T cell responses to AZD1222 COVID-19 vaccine. TCRdb keeps only in-frame clones here, not all; method: immunoSEQ multiplex PCR. The sample includes roughly 150,000 clones, just over 90% seen only once; the top ten take approximately 1.3%. The specimen was peripheral blood, collected 28 days after the second AZD1222 dose. Receptors were obtained from an adult who received the AZD1222 COVID-19 vaccine.

The table lists this clone with a count of one. In nucleotides, the CDR3 is TGTGCCAGCAGCTCGCAAACAGGGTTACATGGCTACACCTTC. Translation: CASSSQTGLHGYTF. The chain links TRBV7-3 to TRBJ1-2, with D tentatively TRBD1 (6 bases). The CDR3 runs 14 residues. Germline V gives CDR1 SGHTA, CDR2 FQGTGA. The V end lost 4 bases, the J end lost 6 bases, and 15 bases lay between the germline ends.

The V and J genes are TRBV20-1 and TRBJ1-3; maybe TRBD1 (6 bases). The CDR3 is 11 amino acids. Looked up from germline, CDR1 is DFQATT and CDR2 is SNEGSKA (reference sequence). V lost 5 bases and J lost 7, with 9 bases in between. CDR3 protein: CSALRGNTIYF. As DNA, the CDR3 is TGCAGTGCTTTGAGGGGGAACACCATATATTTT.

The chain combines TRBV19 with TRBJ2-1, with D possibly being TRBD1 (5 bases). Germline CDR1 LNHDA, CDR2 SQIVND (reference sequence). Trimming removed 3 bases from V and 3 bases from J, with 12 bases in between. CDR3 length: 15 amino acids. CDR3: CASSIQGLGYNEQFF. CDR3 DNA: TGTGCCAGTAGTATCCAGGGTCTCGGCTACAATGAGCAGTTCTTC.

This clone has a single count. V is TRBV29-1 and J is TRBJ2-7, with D maybe TRBD1 (5 bases). Trimming removed 1 base from V and 2 bases from J, with 18 bases in between. Germline V gene data show CDR1 as SQVTM and CDR2 as ANQGSEA. The CDR3 is 16 residues long. The CDR3 DNA sequence: TGCAGCGTTGAAGTTCGGGTCAGGGAAGGAGCCTACGAGCAGTACTTC. This encodes CSVEVRVREGAYEQYF.

The chain uses TRBV13 and TRBJ1-4; 7 bases are a match to TRBD1. Germline loops: CDR1 PRHDT, CDR2 FYEKMQ (reference sequence). With 5 bases clipped from V and 4 bases from J, the junction kept 7 bases outside the gene matches. The CDR3 runs 15 residues. The DNA of the CDR3 is TGTGCCAGCAGCATCCGACAGGGAGGTAATGAAAAACTGTTTTTT. As protein: CASSIRQGGNEKLFF.

The chain employs TRBV6-6 and TRBJ1-5, with TRBD1 matching over 7 bases. The CDR3 consists of 15 residues. In germline, CDR1 is MNHNY, CDR2 SVGAGI (reference sequence). J lost 7 bases, V lost 2 bases, and 8 bases had no gene match. In nucleotides, the CDR3 is TGTGCCAGCAGTTACGAGGGGGCGCGGCCACAGCCCCAGCATTTT. Its translation: CASSYEGARPQPQHF.

This chain uses TRBV5-6 with TRBJ1-4; no clear D gene. The germline V and J ends were trimmed by 4 bases and 4 bases, with 11 bases remaining between them. CDR3 size: 14 residues. The germline gives CDR1 SGHDT, CDR2 YYEEEE. The CDR3 sequence: CASSPWWNNEKLFF. CDR3 nucleotides: TGTGCCAGCAGCCCCTGGTGGAATAATGAAAAACTGTTTTTT.

V gene TRBV19 combines with J gene TRBJ2-7, with D possibly TRBD2 on 6 matching bases. The CDR3 consists of 14 residues. The V end was cut by 3 bases, the J end by 0 bases, with 9 bases between. The germline gives CDR1 LNHDA, CDR2 SQIVND (reference sequence). CDR3: CASSIAGNSYEQYF. In DNA form, the CDR3 reads TGTGCCAGTAGTATCGCGGGAAACTCCTACGAGCAGTACTTC.

The V and J genes are TRBV29-1 and TRBJ1-1, with D unclear. The ends were cut back, 4 bases at V and 3 bases at J, with 9 bases in the middle. This CDR3 has 12 residues. Germline CDR1 and CDR2: SQVTM and ANQGSEA. The CDR3 protein is CSVAYWDTEAFF. The CDR3 DNA is TGCAGCGTTGCTTATTGGGACACTGAAGCTTTCTTT.

J is TRBJ1-1 and V is TRBV9; 8 bases are a match to TRBD1. The CDR3 spans 16 residues. V lost 3 bases to trimming and J lost 3 bases; unmatched junction nucleotides: 10. Looked up from germline, CDR1 is SGDLS and CDR2 is YYNGEE. CDR3 amino acids: CASSASGQGSYTEAFF. The CDR3 DNA is TGTGCCAGCAGCGCCTCAGGACAGGGTTCGTACACTGAAGCTTTCTTT.

The chain combines TRBV27 with TRBJ1-2, with 8 bases identical to TRBD1. V was pared by 3 bases and J by 7 bases, with 10 bases of the junction left unmatched. The V gene's germline CDR1 is MNHEY and CDR2 SMNVEV (reference sequence). The CDR3 spans 15 residues. This chain's CDR3 is CASSLGTQGVSGYTF. CDR3 in DNA: TGTGCCAGCAGTTTGGGTACACAGGGGGTGAGTGGCTACACCTTC.

The chain recombines TRBV11-3 with TRBJ2-3, with 8 positions matching TRBD1. Germline CDR1 is SGHNT and CDR2 is YENEEA. V lost 5 bases to trimming and J lost 2 bases; unmatched junction nucleotides: 6. This CDR3 comprises 15 residues. For the CDR3, the DNA is TGTGCCAGCAGCCTAAGACAGGGGCTCACAGATACGCAGTATTTT. Its protein product is CASSLRQGLTDTQYF.

V and J are TRBV4-2 and TRBJ2-1; 9 nucleotides line up with TRBD1. Germline V gives CDR1 LGHNA, CDR2 YNFKEQ. With 1 base clipped from V and 10 bases from J, the junction kept 29 bases outside the gene matches. The CDR3 contains 22 residues. In nucleotides, the CDR3 is TGTGCCAGCAGCCAAGTCTTCCCCGGACAGGGGCTCACTCTATCCGCGAGAGGGGAGCAGTTCTTC. Encoded protein: CASSQVFPGQGLTLSARGEQFF.

The gene calls are TRBV28 and TRBJ1-1; weak D call: TRBD1 (6 bases). The germline gives CDR1 MDHEN, CDR2 SYDVKM. CDR3 length: 16 amino acids. The germline V and J ends were trimmed by 5 bases and 4 bases, with 20 bases remaining between them. CDR3 amino acids: CASSATGFRGSTEAFF. The CDR3 DNA sequence: TGTGCCAGCAGTGCGACAGGTTTCCGGGGGAGCACTGAAGCTTTCTTT. The variable domain in full, with the rest retrieved from reference TRBV28 and TRBJ1-1, is DVKVTQSSRYLVKRTGEKVFLECVQDMDHENMFWYRQDPGLGLRLIYFSYDVKMKEKGDIPEGYSVSREKKERFSLILESASTNQTSMYLCASSATGFRGSTEAFFGQGTRLTVV.

V gene TRBV10-3 combines with J gene TRBJ2-2; tentatively, D is TRBD1 (5 bases). Germline CDR1 reads ENHRY; CDR2 reads SYGVKD. Trimming took 8 bases from V and 4 from J, leaving 11 bases between them. The CDR3 sequence is 13 residues long. In DNA form, the CDR3 reads TGTGCCATCGGATTGACAGTCACCGGGGAGCTGTTTTTT. Its protein product is CAIGLTVTGELFF.

The CDR3 DNA reads as TGTGCCAGTAGTCCGGGAAGGACTGAAGCTTTCTTT. This sequence encodes CASSPGRTEAFF. V gene TRBV19 combines with J gene TRBJ1-1; D uncertain. The germline CDR1 and CDR2 sequences are LNHDA and SQIVND (reference sequence). This CDR3 region has 12 residues. Trimming pared 5 bases from V and 5 bases from J, leaving 9 bases between. Full variable domain (missing parts from reference TRBV19 and TRBJ1-1): DGGITQSPKYLFRKEGQNVTLSCEQNLNHDAMYWYRQDPGQGLRLIYYSQIVNDFQKGDIAEGYSVSREKKESFPLTVTSAQKNPTAFYLCASSPGRTEAFFGQGTRLTVV.

J is TRBJ2-3 and V is TRBV27, with TRBD1 as a possible D gene (6 bases). This CDR3 contains 15 residues. Trimming took off 5 bases at V and 0 bases at J, with 12 bases between the two ends. Germline V gene data show CDR1 as MNHEY and CDR2 as SMNVEV (reference sequence). CDR3 sequence (DNA): TGTGCCAGCAGTACCGGGACATTTAGCACAGATACGCAGTATTTT. This encodes CASSTGTFSTDTQYF.

DNA for the CDR3: TGTGCCAGCGCAGGCCAGGGGGCAACTAATGAAAAACTGTTTTTT. It specifies CASAGQGATNEKLFF. This sequence joins TRBV2 and TRBJ1-4, with 7 bases lining up with TRBD1. There are 15 residues in the CDR3. From germline, CDR1 is SNHLY and CDR2 FYNNEI. Trimming at V came to 8 bases and at J to 0 bases, leaving 6 bases not matched to a gene.

The rearrangement uses TRBV18 and TRBJ2-1; D possibly corresponds to TRBD2 (6 bases). Germline-derived CDR1 and CDR2 are KGHSH and LQKENI. This CDR3 region has 15 residues. Trimming took 3 bases from V and 8 from J, leaving 17 bases between them. CDR3 sequence: CASSPGGGPLDEQFF. The DNA of the CDR3 is TGTGCCAGCTCACCGGGGGGAGGTCCCTTAGATGAGCAGTTCTTC.

The chain joins TRBV15 to TRBJ2-7; 10 nucleotides line up with TRBD1. In germline, CDR1 is LNHNV, CDR2 YYDKDF (reference sequence). The CDR3 consists of 14 residues. The junction had 4 bases not matched to a gene; V was cut back by 3 bases and J by 5 bases. CDR3: CATSSPGTGDEQYF. CDR3 nucleotide sequence: TGTGCCACCAGCAGCCCCGGGACAGGGGACGAGCAGTACTTC.

This chain links TRBV7-3 with TRBJ2-2, with D unclear. This CDR3 comprises 13 residues. Deletions cut 3 bases from V and 1 base from J, with 3 bases between. Germline CDR1 is SGHTA and CDR2 is FQGTGA. The CDR3 DNA sequence: TGTGCCAGCAGCTTGGAGAACACCGGGGAGCTGTTTTTT. Its translation is CASSLENTGELFF.

The chain combines TRBV19 with TRBJ2-1; TRBD2 aligns across 11 bases. V was pared by 0 bases and J by 9 bases, with 10 bases of the junction left unmatched. There are 17 residues in the CDR3. The germline V gene has CDR1 LNHDA and CDR2 SQIVND (reference sequence). CDR3 in DNA: TGTGCCAGTAGTATAGATCTTGCACTAGCGGGAGCCGTTGAGCAGTTCTTC. It is translated as CASSIDLALAGAVEQFF.

The chain links TRBV7-2 to TRBJ1-4; D remains unclear. Germline V gene data show CDR1 as SGHTA and CDR2 as FQGNSA. Trimming removed 5 bases at V and 6 bases at J, with 22 bases between. CDR3 length equals 17 residues. In DNA form, the CDR3 reads TGTGCCAGCAGCGTCCTGCCCGAGTCGACGGAAGATGAAAAACTGTTTTTT. Amino acid sequence: CASSVLPESTEDEKLFF.

The chain carries TRBV2 and TRBJ2-3; 8 bases match TRBD2. V dropped 2 bases and J dropped 3; count of bases not matched to a gene: 4. The CDR3 covers 15 residues. Germline V gene lookup returns CDR1 SNHLY and CDR2 FYNNEI. Here the CDR3 reads CASSESGGLTDTQYF. DNA for the CDR3: TGTGCCAGCAGTGAAAGCGGGGGTTTGACAGATACGCAGTATTTT.

The chain employs TRBV5-8 and TRBJ2-7; tentative D call: TRBD2 (5 bases). The V end was cut by 0 bases, the J end by 3 bases, with 13 bases between. In germline, CDR1 is SGHTS, CDR2 YDEGEE. CDR3 size: 15 residues. CDR3 DNA sequence: TGTGCCAGCAGCTTGGCTTCCGGGAAGGTCTACGAGCAGTACTTC. It is translated as CASSLASGKVYEQYF.